A single sample gave rise to the 13 T cell receptor beta chains below, sequenced in a study of T cells in Graves' hyperthyroidism and ophthalmopathy. Amplified regions were TCR beta CDR3 sequences from RNA transcripts. A set of HTBI primers served as the primers for a first-round RT-PCR of the TCR CDR3. Each CDR3 protein gets one entry after TCRdb re-called the multiplex PCR reads with MiXCR. The table shows fewer than 350,000 distinct CDR3 sequences, with about an eighth occurring only once. Input material: blood. The source of these receptors is a woman in her thirties with Graves' hyperthyroidism that later progressed to Graves' ophthalmopathy.

This clonotype was recorded only once. This sequence may be a read error, since a much larger clone differs from it by one base. The chain joins TRBV6-2 or TRBV6-3 to TRBJ2-2; D remains ambiguous. The germline V gene encodes CDR1 MNHEY and CDR2 SVGEGT. This CDR3 region has 11 residues. Trimming took 5 bases from V and 6 from J, leaving 4 bases between them. Here the CDR3 DNA reads TGTGCCAGCAGTGGGGCCGGGGAGCTGTTTTTT. This encodes CASSGAGELFF.

This clonotype has just a few counts. The chain couples TRBV19 to TRBJ2-3; no firm D call. V was cut by 5 bases and J by 5 bases, with 11 bases left in between. The CDR3 is made up of 13 amino acids. Germline CDR1 is LNHDA and CDR2 is SQIVND (reference sequence). The CDR3 DNA is TGTGCCAGTAGTCTCCCCCCGGAAGATACGCAGTATTTT. Its translation: CASSLPPEDTQYF.

This clonotype appeared many times. J is TRBJ2-7 and V is TRBV6-1, with TRBD2 matching over 10 bases. V was clipped by 6 bases and J by 5 bases; unmatched bases: 22. Germline values: CDR1 MNHNS, CDR2 SASEGT. This CDR3 is 19 amino acids long. The DNA for the CDR3 is TGTGCCAGCAGGCCCCTAGGACAGGCCCAGCGGGAGGGCCACCACGAGCAGTACTTC. It encodes CASRPLGQAQREGHHEQYF.

V gene TRBV6-1 combines with J gene TRBJ2-1; no definite D call. Looked up from germline, CDR1 is MNHNS and CDR2 is SASEGT. The V gene lost 5 bases and the J gene lost 8 bases, with 10 bases spanning the gap. The length of the CDR3 is 12 residues. The CDR3 nucleotides read TGTGCCAGCAGTTTTAGAGTGGATGAGCAGTTCTTC. Amino acid sequence: CASSFRVDEQFF.

This chain links TRBV9 with TRBJ2-3; 11 bases are shared with TRBD2. This CDR3 region has 17 residues. CDR1 is SGDLS and CDR2 is YYNGEE in the germline V gene. V lost 1 base and J lost 4; bases outside the gene matches: 8. CDR3 loop: CASSVPALAGGPDTQYF. The CDR3, as DNA: TGTGCCAGCAGCGTACCGGCATTAGCGGGAGGGCCAGATACGCAGTATTTT. The whole variable domain, filled in from reference TRBV9 and TRBJ2-3, reads DSGVTQTPKHLITATGQRVTLRCSPRSGDLSVYWYQQSLDQGLQFLIQYYNGEERAKGNILERFSAQQFPDLHSELNLSSLELGDSALYFCASSVPALAGGPDTQYFGPGTRLTVL.

V usage is TRBV20-1 and J usage is TRBJ1-3; 9 nucleotides line up with TRBD1. The CDR3 length is 14 residues. Germline V gives CDR1 DFQATT, CDR2 SNEGSKA (reference sequence). V gave up 6 bases and J gave up 4 bases; unmatched junction bases: 7. The CDR3 region is CSAPDRGRGNTIYF. The CDR3 DNA is TGCAGTGCCCCGGACAGGGGAAGGGGAAACACCATATATTTT.

J is TRBJ2-1 and V is TRBV6-2 or TRBV6-3, with TRBD2 matching over 12 bases. With 4 bases clipped from V and 8 bases from J, the junction kept 3 bases outside the gene matches. The CDR3 sequence is 14 residues long. In germline, CDR1 is MNHEY, CDR2 SVGEGT. For the CDR3, the DNA is TGTGCCAGCAGTTTACTAGCGGGAGGCCATGAGCAGTTCTTC. It is translated as CASSLLAGGHEQFF.

This clonotype was detected ten times or more. The chain recombines TRBV11-2 with TRBJ2-1; 7 bases match TRBD2. CDR1 is SGHAT, CDR2 FQNNGV, per germline. The V gene end was trimmed by 3 bases and the J gene end by 3 bases; junction bases not matched to a gene: 5. The CDR3 contains 15 residues. CDR3 in amino acids: CASSFGAGVYNEQFF. CDR3 coding DNA: TGTGCCAGCAGCTTTGGTGCGGGGGTCTACAATGAGCAGTTCTTC.

This clonotype has at least ten counts. The V and J genes are TRBV20-1 and TRBJ2-1, with a weak D call TRBD2 (6 bases). Germline CDR1 reads DFQATT; CDR2 reads SNEGSKA (reference sequence). There are 17 residues in the CDR3. V lost 1 base and J lost 3, with 19 bases in between. The CDR3 DNA follows: TGCAGTGCTAGAGCCTCGTCGGGACTCGGAGTCTACAATGAGCAGTTCTTC. Translated: CSARASSGLGVYNEQFF.

This clonotype came up many times. CDR3 in DNA: TGTGCCAGCAGTCCCCCCCGACAGGAGCAGTACTTC. Protein product: CASSPPRQEQYF. The chain is built from TRBV28 and TRBJ2-7; the D gene is possibly TRBD1 (5 bases). V was clipped by 5 bases and J by 7 bases, with 12 bases between them. The germline V gene encodes CDR1 MDHEN and CDR2 SYDVKM. The CDR3 length is 12 residues.

This clonotype appeared many times. The chain employs TRBV28 and TRBJ2-4; 7 positions match TRBD1. The CDR3 totals 14 residues. Germline assignment: CDR1 MDHEN and CDR2 SYDVKM. Trimming removed 1 base from V and 6 bases from J; junction bases left unmatched: 3. The CDR3 loop reads CASSLYRGLNIQYF. CDR3 bases: TGTGCCAGCAGTTTATACAGGGGTTTAAACATTCAGTACTTC.

This rearrangement joins TRBV7-2 to TRBJ2-3; the match to TRBD2 covers 10 bases. The ends lost 0 bases at V and 1 base at J; junction bases unmatched: 7. The CDR3 is 18 residues long. Germline CDR1 reads SGHTA; CDR2 reads FQGNSA. This CDR3 reads CASSLAVVAGGRTDTQYF. DNA of the CDR3: TGTGCCAGCAGCTTAGCGGTTGTAGCGGGGGGACGCACAGATACGCAGTATTTT.

V usage is TRBV10-3 and J usage is TRBJ2-7; the D gene could be TRBD1 or TRBD2 (5 bases each). The CDR3 is 15 residues long. V was clipped by 4 bases and J by 2 bases, with 15 bases between them. The V gene's germline CDR1 is ENHRY and CDR2 SYGVKD. CDR3 residues: CAISVGDVGAYEQYF. CDR3 DNA: TGTGCCATCAGTGTAGGGGACGTTGGGGCCTACGAGCAGTACTTC.